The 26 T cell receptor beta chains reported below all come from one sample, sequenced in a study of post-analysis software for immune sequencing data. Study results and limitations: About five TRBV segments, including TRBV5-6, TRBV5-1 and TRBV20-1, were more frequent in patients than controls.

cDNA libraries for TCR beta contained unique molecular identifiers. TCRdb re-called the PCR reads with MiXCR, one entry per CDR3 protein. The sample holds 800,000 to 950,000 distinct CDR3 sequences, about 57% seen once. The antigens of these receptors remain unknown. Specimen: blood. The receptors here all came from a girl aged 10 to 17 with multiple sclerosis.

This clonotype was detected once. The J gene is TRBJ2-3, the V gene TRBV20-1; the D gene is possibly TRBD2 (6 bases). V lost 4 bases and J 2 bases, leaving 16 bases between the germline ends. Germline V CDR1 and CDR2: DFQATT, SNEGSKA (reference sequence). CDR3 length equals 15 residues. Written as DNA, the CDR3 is TGCAGTGCTACCCACCGGGACTCACCCACAGATACGCAGTATTTT. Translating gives CSATHRDSPTDTQYF.

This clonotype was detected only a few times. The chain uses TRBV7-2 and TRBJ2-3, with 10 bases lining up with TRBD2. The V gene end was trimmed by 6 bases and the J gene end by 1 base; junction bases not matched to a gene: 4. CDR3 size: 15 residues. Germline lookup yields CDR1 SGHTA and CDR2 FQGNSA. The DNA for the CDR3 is TGTGCCAGCAGATCCGGGACTAGCGGCACAGATACGCAGTATTTT. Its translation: CASRSGTSGTDTQYF.

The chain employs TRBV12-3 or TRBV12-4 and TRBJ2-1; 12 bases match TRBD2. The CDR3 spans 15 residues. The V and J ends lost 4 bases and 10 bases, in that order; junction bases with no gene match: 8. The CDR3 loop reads CASSSSTSGGREQFF. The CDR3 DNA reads TGTGCCAGCAGTTCCTCGACTAGCGGGGGCCGCGAGCAGTTCTTC.

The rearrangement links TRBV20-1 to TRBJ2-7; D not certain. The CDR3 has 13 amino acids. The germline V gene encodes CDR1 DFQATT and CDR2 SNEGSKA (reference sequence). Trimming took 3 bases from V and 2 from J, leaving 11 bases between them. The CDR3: CSASLPTTYEQYF. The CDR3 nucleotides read TGCAGTGCTAGTCTCCCCACGACCTACGAGCAGTACTTC.

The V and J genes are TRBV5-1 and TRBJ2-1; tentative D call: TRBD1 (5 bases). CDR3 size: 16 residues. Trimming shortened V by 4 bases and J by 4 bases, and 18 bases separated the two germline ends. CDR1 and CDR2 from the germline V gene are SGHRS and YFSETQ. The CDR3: CASSALVDSFYNEQFF. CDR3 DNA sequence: TGCGCCAGCAGCGCTTTAGTTGACAGTTTTTACAATGAGCAGTTCTTC.

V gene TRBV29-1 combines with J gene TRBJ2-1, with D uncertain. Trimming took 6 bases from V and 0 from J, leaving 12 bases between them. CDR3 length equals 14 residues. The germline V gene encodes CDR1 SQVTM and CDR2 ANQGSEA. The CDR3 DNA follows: TGCAGCGTCCGCGCGGTGAGCTCCTACAATGAGCAGTTCTTC. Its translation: CSVRAVSSYNEQFF.

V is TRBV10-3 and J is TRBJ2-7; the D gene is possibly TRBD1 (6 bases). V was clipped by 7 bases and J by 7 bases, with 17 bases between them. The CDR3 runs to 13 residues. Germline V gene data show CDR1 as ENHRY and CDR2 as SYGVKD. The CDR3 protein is CAIKGHPGKEQYF. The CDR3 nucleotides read TGTGCCATCAAGGGACACCCGGGTAAAGAGCAGTACTTC.

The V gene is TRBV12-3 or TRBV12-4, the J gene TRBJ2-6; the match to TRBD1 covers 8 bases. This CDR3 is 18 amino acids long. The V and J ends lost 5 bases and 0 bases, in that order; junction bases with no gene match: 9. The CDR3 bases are TGTGCCAGCAGTCCGACCCGGGACAGGAACTCTGGGGCCAACGTCCTGACTTTC. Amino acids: CASSPTRDRNSGANVLTF.

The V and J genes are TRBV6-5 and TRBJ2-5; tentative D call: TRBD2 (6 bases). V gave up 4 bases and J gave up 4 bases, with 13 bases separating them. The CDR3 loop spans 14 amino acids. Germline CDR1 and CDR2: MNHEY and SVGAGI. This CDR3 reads CASSSGGVGETQYF. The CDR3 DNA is TGTGCCAGCAGTTCTGGCGGGGTCGGAGAGACCCAGTACTTC.

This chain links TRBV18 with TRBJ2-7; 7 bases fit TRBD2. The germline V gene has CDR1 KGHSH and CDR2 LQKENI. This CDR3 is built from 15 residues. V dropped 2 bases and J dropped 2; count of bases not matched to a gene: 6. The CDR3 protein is CASSPEASGTYEQYF. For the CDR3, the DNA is TGTGCCAGCTCACCAGAGGCTAGCGGTACCTACGAGCAGTACTTC.

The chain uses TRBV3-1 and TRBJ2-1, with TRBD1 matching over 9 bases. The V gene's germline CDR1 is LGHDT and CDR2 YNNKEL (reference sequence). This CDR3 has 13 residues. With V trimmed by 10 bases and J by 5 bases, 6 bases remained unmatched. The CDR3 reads CATDRGTNNEQFF. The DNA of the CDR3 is TGTGCCACAGACAGGGGGACTAACAATGAGCAGTTCTTC.

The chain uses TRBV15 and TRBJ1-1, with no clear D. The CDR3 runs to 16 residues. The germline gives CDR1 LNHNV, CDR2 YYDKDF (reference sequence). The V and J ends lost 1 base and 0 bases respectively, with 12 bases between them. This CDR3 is CATSRAPLTLNTEAFF. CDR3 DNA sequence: TGTGCCACCAGCAGAGCCCCTCTGACCCTGAACACTGAAGCTTTCTTT.

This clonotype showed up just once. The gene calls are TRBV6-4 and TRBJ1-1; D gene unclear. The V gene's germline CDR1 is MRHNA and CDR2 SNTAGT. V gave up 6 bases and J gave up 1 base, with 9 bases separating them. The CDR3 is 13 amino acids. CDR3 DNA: TGTGCCAGCAGAGCTACAACGAACACTGAAGCTTTCTTT. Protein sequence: CASRATTNTEAFF.

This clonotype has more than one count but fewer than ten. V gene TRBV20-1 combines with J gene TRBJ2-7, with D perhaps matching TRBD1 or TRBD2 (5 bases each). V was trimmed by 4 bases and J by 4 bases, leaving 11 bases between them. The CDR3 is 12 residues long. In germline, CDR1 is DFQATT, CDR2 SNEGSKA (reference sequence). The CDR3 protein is CSAIPREYEQYF. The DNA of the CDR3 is TGCAGTGCTATCCCCAGGGAGTACGAGCAGTACTTC.

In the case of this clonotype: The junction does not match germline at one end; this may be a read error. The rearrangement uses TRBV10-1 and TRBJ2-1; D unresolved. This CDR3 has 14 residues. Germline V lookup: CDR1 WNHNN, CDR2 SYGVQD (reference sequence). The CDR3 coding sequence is TGCGCCAGCAGGGAGTCGACAACACAACACGAGCAGTTCTTC. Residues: CASRESTTQHEQFF.

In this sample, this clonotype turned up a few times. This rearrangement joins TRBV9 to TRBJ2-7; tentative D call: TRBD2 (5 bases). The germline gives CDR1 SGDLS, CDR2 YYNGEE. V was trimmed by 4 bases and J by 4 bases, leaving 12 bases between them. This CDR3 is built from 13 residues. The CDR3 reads CASSTRHGYEQYF. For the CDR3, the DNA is TGTGCCAGCAGCACTAGACACGGTTACGAGCAGTACTTC. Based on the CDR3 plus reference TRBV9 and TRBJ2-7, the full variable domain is DSGVTQTPKHLITATGQRVTLRCSPRSGDLSVYWYQQSLDQGLQFLIQYYNGEERAKGNILERFSAQQFPDLHSELNLSSLELGDSALYFCASSTRHGYEQYFGPGTRLTVT.

The CDR3 region is CASSLLGNYGYTF. Here the CDR3 DNA reads TGTGCCAGCAGTTTATTGGGAAACTATGGCTACACCTTC. The V call is TRBV12-3 or TRBV12-4, the J call TRBJ1-2; D remains ambiguous. The CDR3 sequence is 13 residues long. The V gene lost 2 bases and the J gene lost 2 bases, with 6 bases spanning the gap.

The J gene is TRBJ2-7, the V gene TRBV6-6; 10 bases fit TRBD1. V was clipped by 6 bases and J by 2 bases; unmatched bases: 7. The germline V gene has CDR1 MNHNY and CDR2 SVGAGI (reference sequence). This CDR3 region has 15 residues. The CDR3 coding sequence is TGTGCCAGCAGCCCACTGGGACAGGGGACCTACGAGCAGTACTTC. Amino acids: CASSPLGQGTYEQYF.

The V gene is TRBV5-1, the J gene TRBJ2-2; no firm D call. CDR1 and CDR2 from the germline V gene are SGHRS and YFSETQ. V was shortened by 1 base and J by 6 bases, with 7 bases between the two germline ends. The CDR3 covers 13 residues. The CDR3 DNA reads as TGCGCCAGCAGCTTGTTAGGGCCCGGGGAGCTGTTTTTT. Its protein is CASSLLGPGELFF.

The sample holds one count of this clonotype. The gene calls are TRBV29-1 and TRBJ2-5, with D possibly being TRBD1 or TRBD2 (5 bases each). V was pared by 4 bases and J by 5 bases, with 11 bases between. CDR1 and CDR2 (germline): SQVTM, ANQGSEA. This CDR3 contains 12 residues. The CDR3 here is CSVGSGDETQYF. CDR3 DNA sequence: TGCAGCGTTGGGTCTGGGGACGAGACCCAGTACTTC.

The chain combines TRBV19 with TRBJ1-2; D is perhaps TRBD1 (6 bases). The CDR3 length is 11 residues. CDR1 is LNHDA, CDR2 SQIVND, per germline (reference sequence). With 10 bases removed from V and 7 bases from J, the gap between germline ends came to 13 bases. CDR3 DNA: TGTGCCACTTTAAGCAGGGGTGGCTACACCTTC. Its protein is CATLSRGGYTF.

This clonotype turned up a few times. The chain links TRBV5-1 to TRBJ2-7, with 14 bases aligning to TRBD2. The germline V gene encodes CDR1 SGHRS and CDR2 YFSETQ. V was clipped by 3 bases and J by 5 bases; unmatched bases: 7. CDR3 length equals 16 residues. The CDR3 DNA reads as TGCGCCAGCAGCTCATCCGGACTAGCGGGAGGAGACGAGCAGTACTTC. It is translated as CASSSSGLAGGDEQYF.

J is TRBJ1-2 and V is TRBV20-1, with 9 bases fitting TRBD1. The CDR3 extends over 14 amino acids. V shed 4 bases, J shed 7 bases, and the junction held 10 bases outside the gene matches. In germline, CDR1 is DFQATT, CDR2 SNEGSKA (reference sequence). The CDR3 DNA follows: TGCAGTGCTACATCACTACAGGGGGCGCGTGGCTACACCTTC. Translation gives CSATSLQGARGYTF.

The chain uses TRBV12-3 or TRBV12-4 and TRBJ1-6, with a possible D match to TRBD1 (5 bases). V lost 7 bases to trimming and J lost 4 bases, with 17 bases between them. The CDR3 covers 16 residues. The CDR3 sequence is CASTNRRGAYNSPLHF. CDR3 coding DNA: TGTGCCAGCACCAACCGAAGGGGAGCTTATAATTCACCCCTCCACTTT.

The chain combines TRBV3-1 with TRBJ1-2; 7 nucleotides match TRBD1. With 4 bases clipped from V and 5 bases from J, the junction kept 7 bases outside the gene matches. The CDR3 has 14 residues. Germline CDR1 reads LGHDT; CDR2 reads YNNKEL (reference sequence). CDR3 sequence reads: CASSLRQGKYGYTF. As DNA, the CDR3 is TGTGCCAGCAGCCTACGACAGGGAAAGTATGGCTACACCTTC.

The CDR3 here is CASSFRVESSYEQYF. CDR3 bases: TGTGCCAGCAGTTTTCGGGTCGAGAGCTCCTACGAGCAGTACTTC. This chain uses TRBV12-3 or TRBV12-4 with TRBJ2-7; D is unresolved. Trimming pared 3 bases from V and 0 bases from J, leaving 12 bases between. CDR3 length: 15 amino acids.